This passage covers 32 T cell receptor beta chains from one sample sequenced in a study of breast tumors, draining lymph nodes, adjacent tissues. From the multiplex PCR reads, TCRdb called clonotypes with MiXCR, one entry per CDR3 protein. Here the sample spans some 150,000 distinct CDR3 sequences, about 33% being singletons. The lymph nodes were axillary draining lymph nodes from breast cancer patients. The sequencing sample was made of axillary lymph node tissue. These TCRs come from a female donor with breast cancer. Some clones in this sample may be carry-over from other donors' samples.

This clonotype occurred many times. The chain recombines TRBV20-1 with TRBJ2-7; no clear D gene. Trimming took 5 bases from V and 2 from J, leaving 10 bases between them. From germline, CDR1 is DFQATT and CDR2 SNEGSKA (reference sequence). The CDR3 sequence is 12 residues long. As DNA, the CDR3 is TGCAGTGCTTCGGTTGGGGCCTACGAGCAGTACTTC. It encodes CSASVGAYEQYF.

This clonotype was observed a few times. The chain uses TRBV7-9 and TRBJ2-3, with a tentative D call TRBD1 (6 bases). The germline V gene encodes CDR1 SEHNR and CDR2 FQNEAQ (reference sequence). Trimming cost V 5 bases and J 4 bases, with 22 bases left between them. This CDR3 comprises 17 residues. The CDR3 bases are TGTGCCAGCAGCCCCATCCCCGGGACACCCGAGGCAGATACGCAGTATTTT. It encodes CASSPIPGTPEADTQYF.

The table lists this clonotype with a count of one. The CDR3 carries no conserved terminal phenylalanine or tryptophan, so it likely arises from a read error. The CDR3 is CATSDLFGPLHL. The CDR3, as DNA: TGTGCCACCAGTGATTTGTTCGGACCCCTCCACCTT. The rearrangement joins TRBV24-1 to TRBJ1-6; D is unclear. Germline values: CDR1 KGHDR, CDR2 SFDVKD. The CDR3 loop spans 12 amino acids. Trimming pared 0 bases from V and 12 bases from J, leaving 5 bases between.

This clonotype was detected many times. The chain uses TRBV4-1 and TRBJ2-7, with D maybe TRBD1 (6 bases). From germline, CDR1 is MGHRA and CDR2 YSYEKL. The CDR3 extends over 15 amino acids. V lost 0 bases to trimming and J lost 2 bases, with 11 bases between them. The DNA of the CDR3 is TGCGCCAGCAGCCAAGATCGACAGGACCCCTACGAGCAGTACTTC. Its protein product is CASSQDRQDPYEQYF.

This clonotype came up many times. The V and J genes are TRBV9 and TRBJ2-5, with TRBD2 identical over 10 bases. From germline, CDR1 is SGDLS and CDR2 YYNGEE. The length of the CDR3 is 16 residues. The junction had 11 bases not matched to a gene; V was cut back by 4 bases and J by 5 bases. This CDR3 reads CASSLGLAAVLETQYF. The CDR3 DNA is TGTGCCAGCAGCCTCGGACTAGCGGCAGTTCTGGAGACCCAGTACTTC.

The V and J genes are TRBV5-1 and TRBJ2-7; 16 nucleotides agree with TRBD2. Per the germline V gene, CDR1 is SGHRS and CDR2 is YFSETQ. V dropped 0 bases and J dropped 2; count of bases not matched to a gene: 5. The CDR3 spans 18 residues. The CDR3 region is CASSLAGLAGGYTYEQYF. The CDR3 DNA reads TGCGCCAGCAGCTTGGCGGGACTAGCGGGAGGGTATACCTACGAGCAGTACTTC.

This clonotype was found many times. This sequence joins TRBV7-2 and TRBJ2-1; perhaps TRBD2 as D (6 bases). Between the trimmed V and J ends, which lost 4 bases and 0 bases, there was a span of 16 bases. CDR3 length equals 17 residues. CDR1 and CDR2 from the germline V gene are SGHTA and FQGNSA. This chain's CDR3 is CASSWAPGLSSYNEQFF. CDR3 DNA: TGTGCCAGCAGCTGGGCTCCGGGACTGAGCTCCTACAATGAGCAGTTCTTC.

The rearrangement joins TRBV7-9 to TRBJ1-5; D remains ambiguous. Looked up from germline, CDR1 is SEHNR and CDR2 is FQNEAQ (reference sequence). This CDR3 region has 13 residues. With 1 base removed from V and 5 bases from J, the gap between germline ends came to 6 bases. DNA for the CDR3: TGTGCCAGCAGCTTAGGGCAGGATCAGCCCCAGCATTTT. Its translation: CASSLGQDQPQHF.

The chain employs TRBV24-1 and TRBJ2-3; no definite D call. Germline CDR1 is KGHDR and CDR2 is SFDVKD. The CDR3 is 13 residues long. Deletions cut 3 bases from V and 3 bases from J, with 6 bases between. CDR3 loop: CATSDQGTDTQYF. The CDR3 region has the DNA TGTGCCACCAGTGATCAAGGGACAGATACGCAGTATTTT.

This clonotype was found a few times. This chain connects TRBV6-1 to TRBJ1-1; D gene unclear. The CDR3 contains 13 residues. Germline-derived CDR1 and CDR2 are MNHNS and SASEGT. Trimming took off 8 bases at V and 3 bases at J, with 13 bases between the two ends. Written as DNA, the CDR3 is TGTGCCAGCCGGGGTCCGTCGTACACTGAAGCTTTCTTT. The encoded protein is CASRGPSYTEAFF.

The V call is TRBV6-6, the J call TRBJ2-3, with 7 bases lining up with TRBD1. Germline CDR1 is MNHNY and CDR2 is SVGAGI (reference sequence). This CDR3 spans 19 amino acids. V was pared by 2 bases and J by 1 base, with 15 bases of the junction left unmatched. The CDR3 nucleotides read TGTGCCAGCAGTTACCACCCGGCCCCAGACAGGGCAGGCACAGATACGCAGTATTTT. Translation gives CASSYHPAPDRAGTDTQYF.

The table lists this clonotype with many counts. The chain recombines TRBV28 with TRBJ1-2; the match to TRBD1 covers 8 bases. There are 14 residues in the CDR3. The trim removed 2 bases at V and 8 bases at J, leaving 7 bases unmatched. CDR1 is MDHEN, CDR2 SYDVKM, per germline. CDR3 region: CASSLLDRANGYTF. The CDR3 DNA reads TGTGCCAGCAGTTTACTGGACAGGGCAAACGGCTACACCTTC.

This clonotype showed up many times. The chain employs TRBV18 and TRBJ2-7; D might be TRBD1 (6 bases). This CDR3 has 13 residues. Trimming took 3 bases from V and 3 from J, leaving 9 bases between them. Per the germline V gene, CDR1 is KGHSH and CDR2 is LQKENI. CDR3 in amino acids: CASSPEDSYEQYF. The DNA of the CDR3 is TGTGCCAGCTCACCTGAGGACAGCTACGAGCAGTACTTC.

V usage is TRBV2 and J usage is TRBJ1-1, with D tentatively TRBD1 (6 bases). CDR3 size: 14 residues. Germline-derived CDR1 and CDR2 are SNHLY and FYNNEI. CDR3 nucleotide sequence: TGTGCAATAACAGGGAATCCGCAAAGGCCTGAAGCTTTCTTT. It specifies CAITGNPQRPEAFF.

Note on this clonotype: A clone one base away is much larger, so this may be a read error. The genes are TRBV20-1 and TRBJ2-4; D is undetermined. This CDR3 is built from 14 residues. Germline lookup yields CDR1 DFQATT and CDR2 SNEGSKA (reference sequence). The CDR3 DNA sequence: TGCAGTGCAATCACCCCCGTGTCCAAAACCATTCAGTACTTC. This gives the protein CSAITPVSKTIQYF.

There are many counts of this clonotype. This chain connects TRBV7-6 to TRBJ1-2; D might be TRBD1 (6 bases). There are 14 residues in the CDR3. The germline V gene has CDR1 SGHVS and CDR2 FNYEAQ. Trimming took 4 bases from V and 4 from J, leaving 13 bases between them. Written as DNA, the CDR3 is TGTGCCAGCAGCTCCACGGACAGAGTCTATGGCTACACCTTC. Protein product: CASSSTDRVYGYTF.

The sample holds many counts of this clonotype. V and J are TRBV29-1 and TRBJ2-5; TRBD2 agrees at 10 bases. V gave up 4 bases and J gave up 0 bases; unmatched junction bases: 5. Germline V gene data show CDR1 as SQVTM and CDR2 as ANQGSEA. This CDR3 region has 15 residues. CDR3 in DNA: TGCAGCGTTGGTACTAGCGGGACATACCAAGAGACCCAGTACTTC. Amino acid sequence: CSVGTSGTYQETQYF.

This chain joins TRBV15 and TRBJ1-1, with unresolved D. The length of the CDR3 is 15 residues. Germline values: CDR1 LNHNV, CDR2 YYDKDF (reference sequence). V lost 0 bases, J lost 0 bases, and 8 bases lay in between. Written as DNA, the CDR3 is TGTGCCACCAGCAGAGAAGGGATAATGAACACTGAAGCTTTCTTT. This codes for CATSREGIMNTEAFF.

This clonotype was observed many times. The rearrangement joins TRBV18 to TRBJ2-5; no clear D. This CDR3 spans 13 amino acids. From germline, CDR1 is KGHSH and CDR2 LQKENI. Trimming took 0 bases from V and 2 from J, leaving 4 bases between them. CDR3 DNA: TGTGCCAGCTCACCACCCGTTCAAGAGACCCAGTACTTC. Translating it yields CASSPPVQETQYF.

As regards this clonotype: A read error may explain this, as a much larger clone is one base away. The V gene is TRBV30, the J gene TRBJ1-5, with no clear D. CDR3 size: 13 residues. Germline V gene lookup returns CDR1 GTSNPN and CDR2 SVGIG (reference sequence). Trimming removed 2 bases at V and 4 bases at J, with 9 bases between. As DNA, the CDR3 is TGTGCCTGGAGTTCAGGTTCAAATCAGCCCCAGCATTTT. Translation: CAWSSGSNQPQHF. Full variable domain (missing parts from reference TRBV30 and TRBJ1-5): SQTIHQWPATLVQPVGSPLSLECTVEGTSNPNLYWYRQAAGRGLQLLFYSVGIGQISSEVPQNLSASRPQDRQFILSSKKLLLSDSGFYLCAWSSGSNQPQHFGDGTRLSIL.

This clonotype has just a few counts. This may arise from a read error, as a much more abundant clone is one base away. The chain links TRBV9 to TRBJ2-1; D unclear. Germline V lookup: CDR1 SGDLS, CDR2 YYNGEE. The CDR3 has 16 residues. The CDR3 nucleotides are TGTGCCAGCAGCCCCGGCGGCGGAGCGAGCTACAATGCGCAGTTCTTC. Its protein is CASSPGGGASYNAQFF.

The chain links TRBV5-1 to TRBJ2-2; D gene unclear. Germline-derived CDR1 and CDR2 are SGHRS and YFSETQ. This CDR3 is built from 14 residues. Trimming shortened V by 1 base and J by 3 bases, and 7 bases separated the two germline ends. Here the CDR3 reads CASSLRTDTGELFF. Written as DNA, the CDR3 is TGCGCCAGCAGCTTGAGGACGGACACCGGGGAGCTGTTTTTT.

V and J are TRBV19 and TRBJ1-6, with a tentative D call TRBD1 (5 bases). The germline V gene encodes CDR1 LNHDA and CDR2 SQIVND (reference sequence). The CDR3 covers 14 residues. V gave up 7 bases and J gave up 11 bases, with 18 bases separating them. CDR3 in amino acids: CASTGSTYSTPLHF. As DNA, the CDR3 is TGTGCCAGTACAGGGTCAACCTATAGTACACCCCTCCACTTT.

This clonotype has a count of ten or more. The CDR3 loop is CASRSHSGNTIYF. Here the CDR3 DNA reads TGTGCCAGCAGGTCTCACTCTGGAAACACCATATATTTT. The rearrangement links TRBV27 to TRBJ1-3; the D is unclear. The CDR3 length is 13 residues. V was shortened by 6 bases and J by 0 bases, with 6 bases between the two germline ends. Germline V gene sequence: CDR1 MNHEY, CDR2 SMNVEV (reference sequence).

The V and J genes are TRBV19 and TRBJ2-2; TRBD1 aligns across 9 bases. This CDR3 contains 14 residues. The germline V gene has CDR1 LNHDA and CDR2 SQIVND (reference sequence). V shed 5 bases, J shed 9 bases, and the junction held 7 bases outside the gene matches. CDR3 nucleotides: TGTGCCAGTAGTCGGGGTACAGGGGGCAGGGAGCTGTTTTTT. This codes for CASSRGTGGRELFF.

This clonotype has only one observation. The gene calls are TRBV20-1 and TRBJ1-4; D is possibly TRBD1 (5 bases). Germline CDR1 reads DFQATT; CDR2 reads SNEGSKA (reference sequence). There are 15 residues in the CDR3. The V end lost 5 bases, the J end lost 5 bases, and 18 bases lay between the germline ends. The CDR3 sequence: CSAPRGTSYNEKLFF. CDR3 DNA sequence: TGCAGTGCTCCACGGGGGACCTCCTACAATGAAAAACTGTTTTTT.

Points on this clonotype: A much larger clone differs from this one at a single base, so this may be a read error. This chain links TRBV12-3 or TRBV12-4 with TRBJ2-3, with 7 bases aligning to TRBD2. The CDR3 loop spans 16 amino acids. V shed 6 bases and J 0 bases; nucleotides not matched to a gene: 9. In DNA, the CDR3 is TGTGCCAGCAGACACACCCGGGGGGTCAGCACAGATACGCAGTATTTT. Amino acids: CASRHTRGVSTDTQYF.

This clonotype was counted ten times or more. V usage is TRBV4-3 and J usage is TRBJ1-6; a possible D gene is TRBD1 (5 bases). The CDR3 length is 15 residues. The V and J ends lost 0 bases and 7 bases respectively, with 10 bases between them. Germline CDR1 LGHNA, CDR2 YSLEER. The CDR3 nucleotides are TGCGCCAGCAGCCAAGAGACAGTTCGGAATTCACCCCTCCACTTT. It codes for CASSQETVRNSPLHF.

Of note for this clonotype: A much larger clone sits a single nucleotide away, making a read error possible. As the CDR3 is not closed by the conserved phenylalanine or tryptophan, this likely results from a read error. The chain links TRBV19 to TRBJ2-5; D possibly uses TRBD1 or TRBD2 (6 bases each). V dropped 5 bases and J dropped 2 bases, with 18 bases sitting between them. The CDR3 is made up of 16 amino acids. The germline gives CDR1 LNHDA, CDR2 SQIVND (reference sequence). In DNA form, the CDR3 reads TGTGCCAGTAGTGTCAAGGGGGGAGGACCACAAGAGACCCAGTACTCC. Protein product: CASSVKGGGPQETQYS.

This clonotype was found many times. V is TRBV7-9 and J is TRBJ2-5, with a possible D match to TRBD2 (7 bases). The CDR3 has 21 residues. Germline values: CDR1 SEHNR, CDR2 FQNEAQ (reference sequence). Between the trimmed V and J ends, which lost 3 bases and 3 bases, there was a span of 32 bases. The CDR3 loop reads CASSLWRLGGRGLPGEETQYF. CDR3 bases: TGTGCCAGCAGCTTGTGGAGGTTGGGGGGCCGGGGACTACCGGGGGAAGAGACCCAGTACTTC.

On this clonotype itself: A read error may explain this, as a much larger clone is one base away. The chain employs TRBV6-4 and TRBJ2-7; 10 bases fit TRBD2. This CDR3 has 14 amino acids. Germline V gene lookup returns CDR1 MRHNA and CDR2 SNTAGT. DNA for the CDR3: TGTGCCAGCAGTCAGCGGGAGGGGGGGTACGGGCAGTACTTC. It encodes CASSQREGGYGQYF.

The chain joins TRBV27 to TRBJ1-2; perhaps TRBD1 as D (5 bases). The length of the CDR3 is 15 residues. Germline V gene sequence: CDR1 MNHEY, CDR2 SMNVEV (reference sequence). Trimming took off 3 bases at V and 3 bases at J, with 14 bases between the two ends. Here the CDR3 reads CASSFHDSFDYGYTF. The DNA for the CDR3 is TGTGCCAGCAGTTTCCACGACAGCTTTGACTATGGCTACACCTTC.